This TCR beta chain was sequenced in a study of T-cell reconstitution after alpha-beta-depleted transplantation in children. Study-wide findings and caveats: There were reportedly several hundred expanded graft clones from which alpha-beta T cells came about two months after transplant.

CDR3 length: 15 residues. Per the germline V gene, CDR1 is LGHDT and CDR2 is YNNKEL (reference sequence). Trimming stripped 1 base from V and 5 bases from J, with 14 bases between. Preparation of the TCRbeta library used unique molecular identifiers. MiXCR, run by TCRdb on the PCR reads, gives a single entry per CDR3 protein. The sample consists of hundreds of thousands of distinct CDR3 sequences, over 10% of them appearing once. With regard to this clonotype: Its specificity is not known.

Sequences were derived from PBMCs, mostly from graft donor cells, sampled 360 days after TCRalphabeta/CD19-depleted stem cell transplant. The receptor comes from a male patient between 5 and 17 years old who had a stem cell transplant for acute myeloid leukemia, so the T cells may come from the graft donor. The chain has TRBV3-1 and TRBJ2-5, with D possibly being TRBD2 (6 bases). The CDR3 DNA reads TGTGCCAGCAGCCAAGTTGCGGGATTGAGGGAGACCCAGTACTTC. This encodes CASSQVAGLRETQYF.